The source of this T cell receptor (beta chain) is a study of post-analysis software for immune sequencing data. Study at large: The courses of disease that were included comprised relapsing-remitting, secondary progressive and progressive-relapsing multiple sclerosis. Study results and limitations: Among about 5 TRBV segments more frequent in patients than controls were TRBV5-6, TRBV5-1 and TRBV20-1. When compared against controls, multiple sclerosis patients showed significantly lower normalized Chao1 diversity. F measure grouped same-batch samples tightly together.

This clonotype was counted between two and nine times. Its cognate antigen is unknown. cDNA libraries for TCR beta contained unique molecular identifiers. TCRdb reanalysed the PCR reads using MiXCR and keeps one entry per CDR3 protein. Among 500,000 to 600,000 distinct CDR3 sequences listed, about 40% were seen once. This CDR3 spans 12 amino acids. With 1 base removed from V and 7 bases from J, the gap between germline ends came to 7 bases. Looked up from germline, CDR1 is SGHVS and CDR2 is FNYEAQ. J is TRBJ1-2 and V is TRBV7-6; a possible D gene is TRBD1 (5 bases). The sequence was obtained from a girl under 18 with multiple sclerosis. Specimen: blood. In nucleotides, the CDR3 is TGTGCCAGCAGCTTAGGAGGGGCTGGCTACACCTTC. Its translation is CASSLGGAGYTF.